The clone carrying this TCR beta chain was seen more than once but under ten times. No antigen is known for it. Healthy bone marrow donors made up the cohort. The germline V gene has CDR1 SGHAT and CDR2 FQNNGV. CDR3 length equals 15 residues. The V and J ends lost 3 bases and 3 bases respectively, with 14 bases between them. The record originates from a study of cytomegalovirus exposure and HLA in healthy donors. General study points: By a later analysis, the bulk of CMV-associated TCR beta chains appeared HLA-restricted. Later analysis demonstrated an association between a missense DCLRE1C variant and TCR beta V- and J-gene trimming. In terms of immune exposure information, only CMV serostatus was available.

The PCR had 60 Vbeta and 13 Jbeta primers. Only in-frame clones appear in the TCRdb table, and some are missing; sequencing was by immunoSEQ multiplex PCR. The repertoire holds about 180,000 clones, with 80% as singletons. V usage is TRBV11-2 and J usage is TRBJ1-2; D remains unclear. The sequence was obtained from a woman aged 25 to 39 in good health and CMV-seronegative. Source material: PBMCs. The CDR3 spells CASSFLSSPDYGYTF. The CDR3 bases are TGTGCCAGCAGCTTTTTGTCTTCACCGGACTATGGCTACACCTTC.